Each of the 9 T cell receptor beta chains below was sequenced from the same sample in a study of blood T cell repertoires in COVID-19. Assay used: immunoSEQ multiplex PCR; TCRdb lists only in-frame clones, some missing. This table holds 35,000 to 40,000 clones, approximately 88% found once. Sequencing was done on a sample of peripheral blood. The receptor set was obtained from a human donor in a cohort sampled during active COVID-19.

The rearrangement joins TRBV3-1 (or the pseudogene TRBV3-2) to TRBJ2-7; 9 positions match TRBD1. Germline V CDR1 and CDR2: LGHDT, YNNKEL (reference sequence). The CDR3 is made up of 15 amino acids. With V trimmed by 2 bases and J by 5 bases, 7 bases remained unmatched. CDR3 region: CASSQSGTGFHEQYF. The CDR3 bases are TGTGCCAGCAGCCAATCCGGGACAGGGTTTCACGAGCAGTACTTC.

The rearrangement joins TRBV11-2 to TRBJ1-2; D possibly corresponds to TRBD1 (5 bases). The CDR3 runs to 14 residues. Germline V CDR1 and CDR2: SGHAT, FQNNGV. Trimming shortened V by 7 bases and J by 5 bases, and 17 bases separated the two germline ends. The DNA for the CDR3 is TGTGCCAGCACCGTCGACAGAGGTGATTATGGCTACACCTTC. As protein: CASTVDRGDYGYTF.

In its sample, this clone was seen a few times. This chain joins TRBV10-3 and TRBJ1-5, with D hard to call. Germline V lookup: CDR1 ENHRY, CDR2 SYGVKD. V lost 7 bases, J lost 1 base, and 17 bases lay in between. The CDR3 has 16 residues. The CDR3 DNA reads as TGTGCCATCACGACTTGGAGGGTGAACAGCAATCAGCCCCAGCATTTT. It translates to CAITTWRVNSNQPQHF.

V usage is TRBV2 and J usage is TRBJ2-3, with D maybe TRBD1 (6 bases). V shed 9 bases and J shed 4 bases, with 17 bases lying between them. CDR3 length equals 14 residues. Germline loops: CDR1 SNHLY, CDR2 FYNNEI. In DNA, the CDR3 is TGTGCCAGATCGGCCTCATCAGGGGCAGATACGCAGTATTTT. Its protein product is CARSASSGADTQYF.

The rearrangement joins TRBV5-4 to TRBJ1-2; the D gene is possibly TRBD1 (5 bases). Germline V gene sequence: CDR1 SGHNT, CDR2 YYREEE (reference sequence). The CDR3 length is 13 residues. Trimming shortened V by 1 base and J by 8 bases, and 12 bases separated the two germline ends. The CDR3 loop reads CASSLRGGTGYTF. DNA of the CDR3: TGTGCCAGCAGCTTGCGCGGGGGGACCGGCTACACCTTC.

The gene calls are TRBV7-3 and TRBJ2-2; 11 bases line up with TRBD1. Unmatched junction bases numbered 5, after V lost 5 bases and J lost 3 bases. This CDR3 comprises 16 residues. Looked up from germline, CDR1 is SGHTA and CDR2 is FQGTGA. The DNA of the CDR3 is TGTGCCAGCAGCGTAATGGGACAGGGGGACACCGGGGAGCTGTTTTTT. Protein sequence: CASSVMGQGDTGELFF.

The chain uses TRBV4-2 and TRBJ1-1, with TRBD1 matching 7 bases. V lost 5 bases and J lost 6; bases outside the gene matches: 9. The CDR3 covers 14 residues. Germline V gives CDR1 LGHNA, CDR2 YNFKEQ. The CDR3 DNA sequence: TGTGCCAGCAGCAAAAACAGGGGCAGCGCTGAAGCTTTCTTT. This encodes CASSKNRGSAEAFF.

J is TRBJ2-3 and V is TRBV28; maybe TRBD2 (6 bases). Trimming removed 6 bases from V and 0 bases from J, with 13 bases in between. The CDR3 covers 15 residues. Germline lookup yields CDR1 MDHEN and CDR2 SYDVKM. For the CDR3, the DNA is TGTGCCAGCAGGCGTGGGGGGACTAGCACAGATACGCAGTATTTT. This translates into CASRRGGTSTDTQYF. Drawing the rest from reference TRBV28 and TRBJ2-3, the complete variable domain is DVKVTQSSRYLVKRTGEKVFLECVQDMDHENMFWYRQDPGLGLRLIYFSYDVKMKEKGDIPEGYSVSREKKERFSLILESASTNQTSMYLCASRRGGTSTDTQYFGPGTRLTVL.

V is TRBV28 and J is TRBJ2-2; 16 bases match TRBD2. With V trimmed by 8 bases and J by 2 bases, 14 bases remained unmatched. The CDR3 length is 20 residues. Germline-derived CDR1 and CDR2 are MDHEN and SYDVKM. CDR3 loop: CASATYPGLAGGPNTGELFF. The CDR3 DNA follows: TGTGCCAGCGCGACTTACCCGGGACTAGCGGGAGGGCCTAACACCGGGGAGCTGTTTTTT.